The 22 T cell receptor beta chains in this list originate from one sample, sequenced in a study of control samples from healthy donors and cancer patients. Sequencing used immunoSEQ multiplex PCR; TCRdb keeps in-frame clones, though not all of them. Here the sample spans 60,000 to 65,000 clones, around 85% being singletons. The sample was blood. The source of these receptors is a man in his forties in good health.

The V and J genes are TRBV7-2 and TRBJ2-5; 11 bases are a match to TRBD2. Germline loops: CDR1 SGHTA, CDR2 FQGNSA. Trimming cost V 4 bases and J 5 bases; bases outside gene matches: 3. The CDR3 contains 14 residues. The CDR3 loop reads CASSSSSGRETQYF. CDR3 DNA sequence: TGTGCCAGCAGCTCGTCTAGCGGGAGGGAGACCCAGTACTTC.

This chain links TRBV5-1 with TRBJ1-1, with 11 bases aligning to TRBD1. Trimming at V came to 3 bases and at J to 5 bases, leaving 6 bases not matched to a gene. Germline V gene data show CDR1 as SGHRS and CDR2 as YFSETQ. The CDR3 has 15 amino acids. CDR3 in amino acids: CASSSGQGGITEAFF. The CDR3 DNA reads as TGCGCCAGCAGCTCGGGACAGGGGGGTATTACTGAAGCTTTCTTT.

V gene TRBV1 combines with J gene TRBJ2-1; the table gives TRBD2 as D, unverified against the DNA. TRBV1 is a pseudogene. This CDR3 region has 12 residues. CDR3 in amino acids: CTTLGLASEQFF. The CDR3 nucleotides read TGCACCACCCTGGGACTAGCGTCTGAGCAGTTCTTC.

The chain employs TRBV12-3 or TRBV12-4 and TRBJ1-2; no clear D gene. CDR3 size: 13 residues. The V end lost 6 bases, the J end lost 4 bases, and 12 bases lay between the germline ends. For the CDR3, the DNA is TGTGCCAGCAGCCTTGAGGTGAGCTATGGCTACACCTTC. Translation gives CASSLEVSYGYTF.

The count of this clone is one. V is TRBV5-1 and J is TRBJ1-3; 7 nucleotides align to TRBD1. The CDR3 has 17 residues. Germline V CDR1 and CDR2: SGHRS, YFSETQ. Trimming removed 0 bases from V and 0 bases from J; junction bases left unmatched: 6. CDR3 sequence: CASSLDNRGSSGNTIYF. For the CDR3, the DNA is TGCGCCAGCAGCTTGGATAACAGGGGCAGCTCTGGAAACACCATATATTTT. The variable domain in full, with the rest retrieved from reference TRBV5-1 and TRBJ1-3, is KAGVTQTPRYLIKTRGQQVTLSCSPISGHRSVSWYQQTPGQGLQFLFEYFSETQRNKGNFPGRFSGRQFSNSRSEMNVSTLELGDSALYLCASSLDNRGSSGNTIYFGEGSWLTVV.

This clone was counted between two and nine times. The chain combines TRBV6-6 with TRBJ1-1; D might be TRBD1 (5 bases). Trimming shortened V by 2 bases and J by 3 bases, and 16 bases separated the two germline ends. The CDR3 is 16 amino acids. Germline CDR1 MNHNY, CDR2 SVGAGI (reference sequence). CDR3: CASSYPLGLIDTEAFF. DNA of the CDR3: TGTGCCAGCAGTTACCCGCTGGGGCTGATAGACACTGAAGCTTTCTTT.

This clone appeared a single time. The V call is TRBV5-5, the J call TRBJ1-3; no reliable D call. Looked up from germline, CDR1 is SGHKS and CDR2 is YYEKEE (reference sequence). The CDR3 runs 14 residues. V was trimmed by 0 bases and J by 0 bases, leaving 4 bases between them. The CDR3 DNA reads as TGTGCCAGCAGCTTGGTGTTCTCTGGAAACACCATATATTTT. This translates into CASSLVFSGNTIYF.

V and J are TRBV4-3 and TRBJ1-3, with D hard to call. The CDR3 spans 15 residues. Germline V lookup: CDR1 LGHNA, CDR2 YSLEER. The germline V and J ends were trimmed by 0 bases and 3 bases, with 9 bases remaining between them. CDR3 sequence reads: CASSQDGGHGNTIYF. CDR3 coding DNA: TGCGCCAGCAGCCAAGATGGAGGGCATGGAAACACCATATATTTT.

The CDR3 region is CASSQTGQGRTEAFF. The CDR3, as DNA: TGTGCCAGCAGCCAAACCGGGCAGGGTCGAACTGAAGCTTTCTTT. This chain joins TRBV3-1 (or the pseudogene TRBV3-2) and TRBJ1-1; tentative D call: TRBD1 (5 bases). The CDR3 loop spans 15 amino acids. The V end was cut by 2 bases, the J end by 5 bases, with 15 bases between. Germline CDR1 LGHDT, CDR2 YNNKEL (reference sequence).

This clone was counted between two and nine times. The chain recombines TRBV9 with TRBJ1-2, with 12 bases identical to TRBD1. Unmatched junction bases numbered 4, after V lost 7 bases and J lost 6 bases. Germline CDR1 SGDLS, CDR2 YYNGEE. CDR3 size: 13 residues. The CDR3 bases are TGTGCCAGCTCCCGGGACAGGGGGCATGGCTACACCTTC. Protein product: CASSRDRGHGYTF. Supplemented by reference TRBV9 and TRBJ1-2, the full variable domain reads DSGVTQTPKHLITATGQRVTLRCSPRSGDLSVYWYQQSLDQGLQFLIQYYNGEERAKGNILERFSAQQFPDLHSELNLSSLELGDSALYFCASSRDRGHGYTFGSGTRLTVV.

J is TRBJ1-6 and V is TRBV9; the D is unclear. The length of the CDR3 is 15 residues. With 0 bases removed from V and 10 bases from J, the gap between germline ends came to 14 bases. CDR1 is SGDLS and CDR2 is YYNGEE in the germline V gene. CDR3 residues: CASSVEERVGSPLHF. CDR3 nucleotides: TGTGCCAGCAGCGTAGAAGAGAGGGTCGGATCACCCCTCCACTTT.

The chain is built from TRBV4-1 and TRBJ1-5; 7 bases map to TRBD1. The germline V gene has CDR1 MGHRA and CDR2 YSYEKL. The CDR3 length is 15 residues. The V gene end was trimmed by 2 bases and the J gene end by 4 bases; junction bases not matched to a gene: 5. CDR3 sequence reads: CASSQRGQPNQPQHF. The CDR3 DNA reads TGCGCCAGCAGCCAAAGGGGGCAGCCAAATCAGCCCCAGCATTTT.

The chain combines TRBV3-1 (or the pseudogene TRBV3-2) with TRBJ1-2, with 7 positions matching TRBD1. The CDR3 is 14 amino acids. The ends lost 4 bases at V and 1 base at J; junction bases unmatched: 3. Germline values: CDR1 LGHDT, CDR2 YNNKEL (reference sequence). The CDR3 loop reads CASSPTGFNYGYTF. The CDR3 nucleotides are TGTGCCAGCAGCCCGACAGGGTTTAACTATGGCTACACCTTC.

The V and J genes are TRBV15 and TRBJ2-3, with no clear D. Trimming left V 1 base short and J 4 bases short, with 9 bases between. The CDR3 contains 14 residues. The germline V gene encodes CDR1 LNHNV and CDR2 YYDKDF (reference sequence). CDR3 residues: CATSRAGGADTQYF. The CDR3 bases are TGTGCCACCAGCAGAGCAGGTGGGGCAGATACGCAGTATTTT.

The genes are TRBV5-8 and TRBJ1-2; 7 bases fit TRBD1. The ends lost 1 base at V and 2 bases at J; junction bases unmatched: 5. Germline V gives CDR1 SGHTS, CDR2 YDEGEE. The CDR3 consists of 15 residues. The chain's CDR3 is CASSLPGTANYGYTF. CDR3 nucleotides: TGTGCCAGCAGCTTGCCCGGGACAGCAAACTATGGCTACACCTTC.

Remarks on this clone: A read error may produce the germline difference seen at one junction end. The chain recombines TRBV7-2 with TRBJ2-7; D possibly corresponds to TRBD1 (6 bases). Germline-derived CDR1 and CDR2 are SGHTA and FQGNSA. The CDR3 extends over 13 amino acids. The CDR3 reads CASSLYPRLDSFF. Written as DNA, the CDR3 is TGTGCCAGCAGCTTATACCCGAGACTGGACAGCTTTTTC.

The chain uses TRBV9 and TRBJ2-5, with 8 bases aligning to TRBD1. CDR1 and CDR2 (germline): SGDLS, YYNGEE. The length of the CDR3 is 14 residues. V lost 3 bases, J lost 4 bases, and 5 bases stayed unmatched. DNA for the CDR3: TGTGCCAGCAGCGCGCGACAGGGGCGAGAGACCCAGTACTTC. As protein: CASSARQGRETQYF.

As concerns this clone: Here the CDR3 omits its conserved ending phenylalanine or tryptophan, so a read error is the likely source. Because the CDR3's place on the DNA is in doubt, the DNA is left out and the CDR3 is given as listed by TCRdb. This chain joins TRBV11-3 and TRBJ1-6. The length of the CDR3 is 11 amino acids, counting both ends. Germline CDR1 and CDR2: SGHNT and YENEEA. The CDR3 is CASSLRFTPPL.

The V and J genes are TRBV5-4 and TRBJ2-7; D is perhaps TRBD1 (6 bases). Germline lookup yields CDR1 SGHNT and CDR2 YYREEE (reference sequence). This CDR3 is built from 13 residues. V was clipped by 0 bases and J by 5 bases, with 9 bases between them. CDR3 DNA: TGTGCCAGCAGCTTGGTCCAGGGGAACGAGCAGTACTTC. Its translation is CASSLVQGNEQYF.

The chain has TRBV18 and TRBJ2-1, with TRBD1 matching over 7 bases. V shed 1 base and J 4 bases; nucleotides not matched to a gene: 4. The CDR3 has 15 residues. CDR1 and CDR2 (germline): KGHSH, LQKENI. CDR3 DNA sequence: TGTGCCAGCTCACCACTGGGACAGCCATACAATGAGCAGTTCTTC. Protein: CASSPLGQPYNEQFF.

This clone occurred a few times. This chain uses TRBV5-1 with TRBJ2-5; 13 nucleotides align to TRBD2. The V and J ends lost 3 bases and 5 bases, in that order; junction bases with no gene match: 4. From germline, CDR1 is SGHRS and CDR2 YFSETQ. The CDR3 contains 15 residues. The chain's CDR3 is CASSSGTSGAETQYF. CDR3 coding DNA: TGCGCCAGCAGCTCCGGGACTAGCGGGGCTGAGACCCAGTACTTC.

This clone has only one observation. The DNA for the CDR3 is TGTGCCAGCAGCTTTCAGTCGGGGCGTGGCGGGGAGCTGTTTTTT. Amino acids: CASSFQSGRGGELFF. This chain uses TRBV5-4 with TRBJ2-2; either TRBD1 or TRBD2 may supply D (5 bases each). V lost 2 bases and J lost 7, with 15 bases in between. Germline V gene sequence: CDR1 SGHNT, CDR2 YYREEE (reference sequence). The CDR3 loop spans 15 amino acids. Full variable domain (rest looked up from reference TRBV5-4 and TRBJ2-2): ETGVTQSPTHLIKTRGQQVTLRCSSQSGHNTVSWYQQALGQGPQFIFQYYREEENGRGNFPPRFSGLQFPNYSSELNVNALELDDSALYLCASSFQSGRGGELFFGEGSRLTVL.